These 30 T cell receptor beta chains share one sample of origin, sequenced in a study of shared clonotypes between healthy human individuals. Only in-frame clones appear in the TCRdb table, and some are missing; sequencing was by immunoSEQ multiplex PCR. Of about 980,000 clones in the sample, 76% were seen once. Specimen: memory CD4+ T cells sorted from blood. Stated subset: CD45RA-negative fraction. The receptor source for this set is a man between 18 and 35 years old in good health.

The chain employs TRBV5-4 and TRBJ2-7; 7 bases are shared with TRBD2. Germline lookup yields CDR1 SGHNT and CDR2 YYREEE (reference sequence). The V and J ends lost 0 bases and 7 bases, in that order; junction bases with no gene match: 10. This CDR3 contains 15 residues. This CDR3 reads CASSLVSGIREEQYF. In DNA, the CDR3 is TGTGCCAGCAGCTTGGTGAGCGGGATTCGGGAGGAGCAGTACTTC.

This clone was seen just once. The CDR3 nucleotides are TGTGCCAGCAGTGGAAGGATGGACGGGGAGCTGTTTTTT. This translates into CASSGRMDGELFF. This rearrangement joins TRBV2 to TRBJ2-2; D not resolved. The CDR3 sequence is 13 residues long. Trimming removed 4 bases from V and 7 bases from J, with 10 bases in between. The germline V gene has CDR1 SNHLY and CDR2 FYNNEI.

This clone has a single count. A far more abundant clone sits one base away, making this likely a read error. This CDR3 is also generated by other DNA sequences in the sample. J is TRBJ2-5 and V is TRBV9; maybe TRBD2 (6 bases). The CDR3 is made up of 14 amino acids. Per germline, CDR1 SGDLS and CDR2 YYNGEE. V lost 1 base to trimming and J lost 2 bases, with 9 bases between them. The chain's CDR3 is CASSVYGGQETQYF. CDR3 DNA: TGTGCCAGCAGCGTATACGGGGGTCAAGAGACCCAGTACTTC.

There are a few counts of this clone. The V call is TRBV7-2, the J call TRBJ2-1; 8 bases line up with TRBD2. This CDR3 spans 16 amino acids. Germline CDR1 is SGHTA and CDR2 is FQGNSA. After removal of 5 bases from V and 2 bases from J, the junction contained 8 bases not matched to a gene. The CDR3 nucleotides are TGTGCCAGCAGCGCCCATCGGGGACTAGCCTACAATGAGCAGTTCTTC. Translating it yields CASSAHRGLAYNEQFF.

This chain uses TRBV14 with TRBJ2-5; D perhaps matches TRBD2 (5 bases). Germline-derived CDR1 and CDR2 are SGHDN and FVKESK. The CDR3 extends over 13 amino acids. Trimming took 0 bases from V and 11 from J, leaving 13 bases between them. The CDR3 DNA is TGTGCCAGCAGCCAAGATCGCGGAGGCAATCAGTACTTC. Residues: CASSQDRGGNQYF.

This clone was recorded a few times. The chain combines TRBV2 with TRBJ1-2; D perhaps matches TRBD1 (5 bases). Germline V CDR1 and CDR2: SNHLY, FYNNEI. Trimming pared 8 bases from V and 4 bases from J, leaving 14 bases between. This CDR3 is 13 amino acids long. CDR3 in amino acids: CASLSGTAYGYTF. CDR3 nucleotides: TGTGCCAGCTTGTCAGGGACGGCCTATGGCTACACCTTC.

The J gene is TRBJ2-5, the V gene TRBV6-5, with 7 bases aligning to TRBD2. Germline V CDR1 and CDR2: MNHEY, SVGAGI. V lost 2 bases, J lost 4 bases, and 4 bases stayed unmatched. The length of the CDR3 is 14 residues. CDR3 in DNA: TGTGCCAGCAGTTACACGGCGGGAGCAGAGACCCAGTACTTC. Translated, it gives CASSYTAGAETQYF.

The rearrangement uses TRBV30 and TRBJ2-5; D is uncertain. Germline CDR1 reads GTSNPN; CDR2 reads SVGIG (reference sequence). The germline V and J ends were trimmed by 4 bases and 7 bases, with 13 bases remaining between them. The CDR3 is 12 amino acids. DNA for the CDR3: TGTGCCTGGAAAAGCGAGACTGGGACCCAGTACTTC. As protein: CAWKSETGTQYF. Full variable domain (rest looked up from reference TRBV30 and TRBJ2-5): SQTIHQWPATLVQPVGSPLSLECTVEGTSNPNLYWYRQAAGRGLQLLFYSVGIGQISSEVPQNLSASRPQDRQFILSSKKLLLSDSGFYLCAWKSETGTQYFGPGTRLLVL.

The chain employs TRBV5-1 and TRBJ1-4; TRBD1 matches 9 bases. Germline CDR1 SGHRS, CDR2 YFSETQ. CDR3 size: 15 residues. The V and J ends lost 0 bases and 7 bases, in that order; junction bases with no gene match: 4. DNA for the CDR3: TGCGCCAGCAGCTTGGGGACAGGGGTGGGTGAAAAACTGTTTTTT. Translation: CASSLGTGVGEKLFF.

The gene calls are TRBV14 and TRBJ1-2, with a tentative D call TRBD1 (6 bases). This CDR3 has 14 residues. Germline V lookup: CDR1 SGHDN, CDR2 FVKESK. Trimming took 4 bases from V and 6 from J, leaving 15 bases between them. CDR3 protein: CASSPRGAYDGYTF. The CDR3, as DNA: TGTGCCAGCAGCCCTCGGGGGGCTTATGATGGCTACACCTTC.

The count of this clone is one. The V and J genes are TRBV5-3 and TRBJ2-7; weak D call: TRBD2 (6 bases). TRBV5-3 is assigned to the ORF class and has an uncertain function. The germline V and J ends were trimmed by 4 bases and 2 bases, with 13 bases remaining between them. The CDR3 length is 14 residues. The CDR3 nucleotides are TGTGCCAGAAGCCCTGGAGCGGGTCCCTACGAGCAGTACTTC. It translates to CARSPGAGPYEQYF.

For this clone: Other DNA sequences in the sample encode the same CDR3. V gene TRBV7-2 combines with J gene TRBJ2-6, with D uncertain. From germline, CDR1 is SGHTA and CDR2 FQGNSA. V was shortened by 4 bases and J by 0 bases, with 4 bases between the two germline ends. The CDR3 has 14 amino acids. The CDR3 protein is CASSSLSGANVLTF. CDR3 in DNA: TGTGCCAGCAGCTCGCTCTCTGGGGCCAACGTCCTGACTTTC.

On this clone: No conserved phenylalanine or tryptophan is present at the end of the CDR3, so a read error is the likely explanation. V usage is TRBV28 and J usage is TRBJ1-2, with D possibly matching TRBD1 (6 bases). The CDR3 is 15 residues long. CDR1 MDHEN and CDR2 SYDVKM come from the germline V gene. V lost 4 bases to trimming and J lost 10 bases, with 22 bases between them. The CDR3 here is CASSSPSDRSFHYTL. CDR3 nucleotide sequence: TGTGCCAGCAGTTCCCCCTCCGACAGGTCTTTTCACTACACCCTC.

The J gene is TRBJ2-5, the V gene TRBV7-9; D may be TRBD1 (5 bases). This CDR3 is built from 15 residues. The V gene lost 1 base and the J gene lost 2 bases, with 11 bases spanning the gap. Germline values: CDR1 SEHNR, CDR2 FQNEAQ (reference sequence). DNA of the CDR3: TGTGCCAGCAGCTTAGAGGGCAGGGTACAAGAGACCCAGTACTTC. Translation: CASSLEGRVQETQYF.

The rearrangement links TRBV7-9 to TRBJ2-5, with D tentatively TRBD1 or TRBD2 (7 bases each). CDR1 and CDR2 (germline): SEHNR, FQNEAQ (reference sequence). Trimming stripped 3 bases from V and 5 bases from J, with 10 bases between. This CDR3 comprises 13 residues. The DNA of the CDR3 is TGTGCCAGCAGCTTCAGGGGGGGCGAGACCCAGTACTTC. Protein product: CASSFRGGETQYF.

The CDR3 DNA sequence: TGTGCCAGCAGTGAGTCACAGGGTTGGACTGAAGCTTTCTTT. Translation: CASSESQGWTEAFF. The chain employs TRBV25-1 and TRBJ1-1; weak D call: TRBD1 (6 bases). Germline CDR1 is MGHDK and CDR2 is SYGVNS. The CDR3 covers 14 residues. The V and J ends lost 3 bases and 5 bases respectively, with 13 bases between them.

Concerning this clone itself: The sample carries other DNA sequences with the same CDR3. The chain recombines TRBV29-1 with TRBJ1-4; 10 bases map to TRBD1. This CDR3 is built from 13 residues. The V gene end was trimmed by 4 bases and the J gene end by 7 bases; junction bases not matched to a gene: 3. Germline V CDR1 and CDR2: SQVTM, ANQGSEA. CDR3 nucleotide sequence: TGCAGCGTTGGACAGGGGGCCGGTGAAAAACTGTTTTTT. This sequence encodes CSVGQGAGEKLFF.

This chain connects TRBV7-9 to TRBJ1-1; 8 positions agree with TRBD1. CDR3 length equals 14 residues. Germline V CDR1 and CDR2: SEHNR, FQNEAQ (reference sequence). The V segment lost 4 bases and the J segment 4 bases; nucleotides outside the gene matches: 5. In DNA form, the CDR3 reads TGTGCCAGCAGCTGGACAGGGTTTAGCACTGAAGCTTTCTTT. Amino acid sequence: CASSWTGFSTEAFF.

This clone showed up just once. The genes are TRBV5-1 and TRBJ2-1; 9 nucleotides agree with TRBD2. CDR1 SGHRS and CDR2 YFSETQ come from the germline V gene. The ends lost 0 bases at V and 6 bases at J; junction bases unmatched: 7. The CDR3 length is 16 residues. The CDR3 DNA is TGCGCCAGCAGCTTGGTGGCGGGAGGGATAAGCAATGAGCAGTTCTTC. It is translated as CASSLVAGGISNEQFF.

This sequence joins TRBV27 and TRBJ2-3; D remains ambiguous. V was clipped by 5 bases and J by 0 bases, with 18 bases between them. CDR1 and CDR2 (germline): MNHEY, SMNVEV (reference sequence). This CDR3 contains 17 residues. The CDR3 sequence is CASSPRPAGTSTDTQYF. Written as DNA, the CDR3 is TGTGCCAGCAGTCCTCGACCGGCCGGAACTAGCACAGATACGCAGTATTTT.

The chain couples TRBV10-3 to TRBJ1-5; D remains unclear. Germline V gene sequence: CDR1 ENHRY, CDR2 SYGVKD. The CDR3 totals 15 residues. V was trimmed by 0 bases and J by 0 bases, leaving 6 bases between them. CDR3 protein: CAISESGYSNQPQHF. The CDR3 DNA reads TGTGCCATCAGTGAGTCTGGTTATAGCAATCAGCCCCAGCATTTT.

The table lists this clone with a few counts. The chain couples TRBV28 to TRBJ1-2; possibly TRBD1 for D (5 bases). V was pared by 4 bases and J by 5 bases, with 17 bases between. The germline CDR1 and CDR2 sequences are MDHEN and SYDVKM. This CDR3 is 15 amino acids long. The CDR3 loop reads CASSSPAPGPYGYTF. The CDR3 DNA reads TGTGCCAGCAGTTCTCCCGCTCCGGGACCTTATGGCTACACCTTC.

This clone showed up just a few times. The chain joins TRBV15 to TRBJ2-7; 9 bases fit TRBD1. The germline CDR1 and CDR2 sequences are LNHNV and YYDKDF (reference sequence). The V and J ends lost 2 bases and 4 bases, in that order; junction bases with no gene match: 9. The CDR3 sequence is 16 residues long. Written as DNA, the CDR3 is TGTGCCACCAGCAGAAGCGCGGGACAGGGTATGTACGAGCAGTACTTC. It codes for CATSRSAGQGMYEQYF.

As concerns this clone: Other nucleotide sequences in the sample specify the same CDR3. The CDR3 bases are TGCGCCAGCAGCTTCGGGACAGGGGTTCAGCCCCAGCATTTT. Translated: CASSFGTGVQPQHF. The chain employs TRBV5-1 and TRBJ1-5, with TRBD1 matching over 10 bases. Germline CDR1 reads SGHRS; CDR2 reads YFSETQ. The CDR3 spans 14 residues. The V and J ends lost 2 bases and 6 bases, in that order; junction bases with no gene match: 2.

The chain has TRBV19 and TRBJ2-1, with 12 nucleotides matching TRBD2. CDR1 and CDR2 from the germline V gene are LNHDA and SQIVND (reference sequence). CDR3 length: 16 amino acids. Trimming at V came to 5 bases and at J to 12 bases, leaving 14 bases not matched to a gene. CDR3 in amino acids: CASSPRTSGALGGQFF. In nucleotides, the CDR3 is TGTGCCAGTAGTCCCCGGACTAGCGGGGCACTGGGGGGGCAGTTCTTC.

This clone was detected only a few times. This chain uses TRBV30 with TRBJ1-6, with D possibly matching TRBD1 (6 bases). Germline V gene sequence: CDR1 GTSNPN, CDR2 SVGIG (reference sequence). This CDR3 region has 15 residues. The CDR3 loop is CAQNYGQLDNSPLHF. DNA for the CDR3: TGTGCTCAAAATTATGGACAGCTTGATAATTCACCCCTCCACTTT.

The chain links TRBV4-1 to TRBJ1-2, with 7 bases lining up with TRBD1. CDR1 is MGHRA, CDR2 YSYEKL, per germline. Losses at the gene ends were 1 base for V and 8 bases for J; bases not matched to a gene: 10. The CDR3 has 15 amino acids. Here the CDR3 reads CASSQAQQGTGGYTF. DNA of the CDR3: TGCGCCAGCAGCCAAGCGCAACAGGGGACGGGCGGCTACACCTTC.

This clone was observed a handful of times. This chain connects TRBV19 to TRBJ1-2; 7 bases match TRBD1. In germline, CDR1 is LNHDA, CDR2 SQIVND (reference sequence). The CDR3 totals 15 residues. V gave up 5 bases and J gave up 5 bases; unmatched junction bases: 11. As DNA, the CDR3 is TGTGCCAGTAGTTGGGCCCCGGGACAGATTTATGGCTACACCTTC. Its translation: CASSWAPGQIYGYTF. The full variable domain, in which reference TRBV19 and TRBJ1-2 provide the parts outside the CDR3, is DGGITQSPKYLFRKEGQNVTLSCEQNLNHDAMYWYRQDPGQGLRLIYYSQIVNDFQKGDIAEGYSVSREKKESFPLTVTSAQKNPTAFYLCASSWAPGQIYGYTFGSGTRLTVV.

This clone has just a few counts. The V and J genes are TRBV18 and TRBJ1-1, with D maybe TRBD1 (5 bases). The germline V gene encodes CDR1 KGHSH and CDR2 LQKENI. Between the trimmed V and J ends, which lost 3 bases and 1 base, there was a span of 9 bases. The CDR3 has 14 residues. CDR3 DNA sequence: TGTGCCAGCTCACCTATAGGGGCGAACACTGAAGCTTTCTTT. Its translation: CASSPIGANTEAFF.

The rearrangement links TRBV5-1 to TRBJ2-5, with D unresolved. V lost 7 bases and J lost 5, with 9 bases in between. CDR3 length: 11 residues. Per germline, CDR1 SGHRS and CDR2 YFSETQ. The CDR3 protein is CASASGETQYF. Here the CDR3 DNA reads TGCGCCAGCGCCAGTGGGGAGACCCAGTACTTC.